This TCR beta chain came from a study of siplizumab effects on memory and regulatory T cells. Across the study: Without drug or with siplizumab at around 1 ug/mL, mixed lymphocyte reactions were set up in pairs. Study-wide points: In roughly 75-96% of proliferating CD4+ or CD8+ clones, a naive or memory phenotype could not be assigned. Memory cells seemed less diverse than naive T cells, which also seemed major contributors to the alloresponse. Tregs proliferating in siplizumab cultures lacked confirmation of their suppressive function.

Germline V gives CDR1 SGHNT, CDR2 YYREEE (reference sequence). The CDR3 extends over 13 amino acids. Trimming pared 3 bases from V and 5 bases from J, leaving 9 bases between. The data were produced by immunoSEQ multiplex PCR, yet TCRdb's version contains in-frame clones alone and is incomplete. This sample yields 9,000 to 13,000 clones, of which roughly 46% are seen a single time; approximately 23% belongs to the top ten. Coculture of mixed lymphocyte reaction cells was performed at 37°C for 5 to 6 days. On this clone itself: The antigen is undetermined.

The TCR sequence derives from a human donor in good health; the cells came from an allogeneic mixed lymphocyte reaction. Sample: CFSE-low (dividing) CD4+ T cells sorted from an allogeneic mixed lymphocyte reaction. The chain is built from TRBV5-4 and TRBJ1-5; D perhaps matches TRBD1 (5 bases). CDR3 in amino acids: CASSSGLYQPQHF. DNA for the CDR3: TGTGCCAGCAGCTCAGGGCTTTATCAGCCCCAGCATTTT.